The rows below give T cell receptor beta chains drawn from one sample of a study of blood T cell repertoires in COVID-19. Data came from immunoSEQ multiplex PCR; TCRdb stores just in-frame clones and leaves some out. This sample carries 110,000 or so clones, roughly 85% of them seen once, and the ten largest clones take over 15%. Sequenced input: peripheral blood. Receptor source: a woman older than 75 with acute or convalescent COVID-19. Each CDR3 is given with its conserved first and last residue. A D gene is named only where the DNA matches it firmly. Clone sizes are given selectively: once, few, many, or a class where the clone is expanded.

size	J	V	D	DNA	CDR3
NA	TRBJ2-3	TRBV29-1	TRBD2	TGCAGCGCTGGGGAGGGCCCGGCGCAGTATTTT	CSAGEGPAQYF
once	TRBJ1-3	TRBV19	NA	TGTGCCAGTTCAATTGCAGGAACAAACACCATATATTTT	CASSIAGTNTIYF
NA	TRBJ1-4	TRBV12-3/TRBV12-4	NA	TGTGCCAGCAGTTTCGGGGGAGAAAAACTGTTTTTT	CASSFGGEKLFF
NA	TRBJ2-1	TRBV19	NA	TGTGCCAGTAGTCTTCCGAAGGGGATGGTGCAGTTCTTC	CASSLPKGMVQFF
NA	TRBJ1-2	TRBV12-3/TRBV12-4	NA	TGTGCCAGCAGGCTAGCTACAGGGTATGGCTACACCTTC	CASRLATGYGYTF
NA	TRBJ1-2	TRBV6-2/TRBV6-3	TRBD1	TGTGCCAGCAGCTCCAGATCGGGACAGCTCTATGGCTACACCTTC	CASSSRSGQLYGYTF
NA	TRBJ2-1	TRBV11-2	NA	TGTGCCAGCAGCTTTCTGCGGCTCAATGAGCAGTTCTTC	CASSFLRLNEQFF
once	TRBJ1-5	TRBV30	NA	TGTGCCTGGAGCGCGACCAGAGGCGGCCAGCCCCAGCATTTT	CAWSATRGGQPQHF
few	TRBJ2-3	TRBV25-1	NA	TGTGCCAGCAGTGACTCTCTCACTTTCACAGATACGCAGTATTTT	CASSDSLTFTDTQYF
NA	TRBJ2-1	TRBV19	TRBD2	TGTGCCAGTAGTATTGGCGGGGGCTCCTACAATGAGCAGTTCTTC	CASSIGGGSYNEQFF
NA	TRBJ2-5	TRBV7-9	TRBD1	TGTGCCAGCAGCTTAGGGGACAGGGGGAGAAAAGAGACCCAGTACTTC	CASSLGDRGRKETQYF
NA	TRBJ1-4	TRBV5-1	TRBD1	TGCGCCAGCAGCAGGGGGACAGGTGGCAATGAAAAACTGTTTTTT	CASSRGTGGNEKLFF
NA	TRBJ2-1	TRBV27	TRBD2	TGTGCCAGCAGTTTTAGGACTAGCGGGAGGGCCTACAATGAGCAGTTCTTC	CASSFRTSGRAYNEQFF
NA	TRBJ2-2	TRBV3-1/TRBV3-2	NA	TGTGCCAGCAGCCCCTGGGGAGGTACCGGGGAGCTGTTTTTT	CASSPWGGTGELFF
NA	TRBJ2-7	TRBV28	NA	TGTGCCAGCTGCGGGGCTACCCCCTCCCACGAGCAGTACTTC	CASCGATPSHEQYF
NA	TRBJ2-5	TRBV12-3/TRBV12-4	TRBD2	TGTGCCAGCACCGGGGGGGAGACCCAGTACTTC	CASTGGETQYF
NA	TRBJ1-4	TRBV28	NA	TGTGCCAGCAGTCTCTTACAATCAACTAATGAAAAACTGTTTTTT	CASSLLQSTNEKLFF
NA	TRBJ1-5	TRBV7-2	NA	TGTGCCAGCAGCCCCAACAGGGAACAGCCCCAGCATTTT	CASSPNREQPQHF
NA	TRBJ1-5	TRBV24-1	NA	TGTGCCACCAGTGACTCCAATCAGCCCCAGCATTTT	CATSDSNQPQHF
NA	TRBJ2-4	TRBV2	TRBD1	TGTGCCAGCAGTGAAAGGGACCGGGACAGGGGGCTTCCCAAAAACATTCAGTACTTC	CASSERDRDRGLPKNIQYF
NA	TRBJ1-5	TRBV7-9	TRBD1	TGTGCCAGCAGCCCCGGACAGGGGGCTTGGCAGCCCCAGCATTTT	CASSPGQGAWQPQHF
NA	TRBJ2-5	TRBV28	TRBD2	TGTGCCAGCAGTTTAGGCGGCACGGGAGGGACCCAGTACTTC	CASSLGGTGGTQYF
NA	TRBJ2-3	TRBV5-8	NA	TGTGCCAGCAGCCGCGATAGGGAGACGCAGTATTTT	CASSRDRETQYF
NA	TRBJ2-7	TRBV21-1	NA	TGTGCCAGCAGTGGGACTAGCTCGGTGGTCGGTGGCGAGCAGTACTTC	CASSGTSSVVGGEQYF
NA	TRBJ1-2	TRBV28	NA	TGTGCCAGCAGCGGACTACCTCGCTGGTGGTATGGCTACACCTTC	CASSGLPRWWYGYTF
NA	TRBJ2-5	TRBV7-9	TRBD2	TGTGCCAGCAGCCCAGGGGTAGCGGGATTGGGACAAGAGACCCAGTACTTC	CASSPGVAGLGQETQYF
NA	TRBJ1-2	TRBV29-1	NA	TGCAGCGTTGAAAAGGGAGAAAGAGGCTACACCTTC	CSVEKGERGYTF
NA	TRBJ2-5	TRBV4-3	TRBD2	TGCGCCAGCAGCCAAACCGTTATTTCTAGCGGGAGAAGAGAGACCCAGTACTTC	CASSQTVISSGRRETQYF
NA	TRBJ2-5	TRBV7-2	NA	TGTGCCAGCAGCTTAGTAATACAAGGTGTCAGAACTAGAGAGACCCAGTACTTC	CASSLVIQGVRTRETQYF
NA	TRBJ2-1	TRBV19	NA	TGTGCCAGTAGTATTACAGCCGCCAATGAGCAGTTCTTC	CASSITAANEQFF
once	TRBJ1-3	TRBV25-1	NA	TGTGCCAGCAGTGAATATGGGGGGTCCTCTGGAAACACCATATATTTT	CASSEYGGSSGNTIYF
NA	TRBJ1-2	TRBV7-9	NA	TGTGCCAGCAGCTTAGTATACGGGGGAGGAGGTGGCTACACCTTC	CASSLVYGGGGGYTF
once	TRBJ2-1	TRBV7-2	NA	TGTGCCAGCAGCCCGGAGAGGGTATATGAGCAGTTCTTC	CASSPERVYEQFF
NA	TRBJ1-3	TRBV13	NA	TGTGCCAGCAGCCCAACAGGGTCCTCTGGAAACACCATATATTTT	CASSPTGSSGNTIYF
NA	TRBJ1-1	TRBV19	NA	TGTGCCAGTAGTATTCAGGGGTGGACTGAAGCTTTCTTT	CASSIQGWTEAFF
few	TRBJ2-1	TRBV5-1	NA	TGCGCCAGCAGCTTGAGAGGGGACAAGGGAAATGAGCAGTTCTTC	CASSLRGDKGNEQFF
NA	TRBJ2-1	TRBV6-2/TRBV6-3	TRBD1	TGTGCCAGCAGTTTCGACAGGGGACCCAACACACAGTTCTTC	CASSFDRGPNTQFF
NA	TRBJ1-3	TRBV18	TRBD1	TGTGCCAGCTCACCAGGGACAGCCAAGGTTAACACCATATATTTT	CASSPGTAKVNTIYF
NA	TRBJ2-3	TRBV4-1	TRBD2	TGCGCCAGCAGCCCGGGACTAGCGGGAGTAGGTGGAGGAACAGATACGCAGTATTTT	CASSPGLAGVGGGTDTQYF
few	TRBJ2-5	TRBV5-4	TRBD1	TGTGCCAGCAGCTCCCTAAGGGGACAGGACCAAGAGACCCAGTACTTC	CASSSLRGQDQETQYF
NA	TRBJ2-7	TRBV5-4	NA	TGTGCCAGCAGCTTGCTATCCGAGCAGTACTTC	CASSLLSEQYF
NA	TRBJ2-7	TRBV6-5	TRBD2	TGTGCCAGCAGTCCGACTAGCGGAACCTACGAGCAGTACTTC	CASSPTSGTYEQYF
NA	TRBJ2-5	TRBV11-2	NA	TGTGCCAGCAGCTTCCCGGACTTACAAGAGACCCAGTACTTC	CASSFPDLQETQYF
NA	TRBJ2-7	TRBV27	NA	TGTGCCAGCTCCTCCAAGCCCTCCTACGAGCAGTACTTC	CASSSKPSYEQYF
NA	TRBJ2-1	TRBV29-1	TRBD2	TGCAGCGTTAGGGGACTAAGCTACAATGAGCAGTTCTTC	CSVRGLSYNEQFF
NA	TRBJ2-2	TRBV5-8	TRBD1	TGTGCCAGCAGCCTGACAGGGGGTCGTGAGCTGTTTTTT	CASSLTGGRELFF
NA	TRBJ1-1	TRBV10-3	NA	TGTGCCATCAGTGGTGACAGGACGGCTTTCTTT	CAISGDRTAFF
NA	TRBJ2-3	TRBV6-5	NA	TGTGCCAGCAGTTTAAGGAGGGAGTCTTTAGATACGCAGTATTTT	CASSLRRESLDTQYF